The present T cell receptor (beta chain) was sequenced within a study of Graves' ophthalmopathy and Graves' hyperthyroidism. Study-wide context: Specimen type is peripheral blood, obtained at initial diagnosis before any treatment. General study results and limits: Blood contained most expanded thyroid clonotypes exceeding 0.001 frequency.

TCR beta CDR3 regions were amplified from RNA transcripts. HTBI primers were employed in first-round RT-PCR, then a second-round multiplex PCR followed. TCRdb re-called the multiplex PCR reads with MiXCR, one entry per CDR3 protein. The table records about 410,000 distinct CDR3 sequences, approximately 20% of them present only once. The CDR3 covers 14 residues. CDR1 is SGDLS, CDR2 YYNGEE, per germline. The ends were cut back, 0 bases at V and 3 bases at J, with 10 bases in the middle. The table lists this clonotype with many counts. The antigen remains unidentified. The V and J genes are TRBV9 and TRBJ2-7, with D unclear. Material: peripheral blood. The receptor's source is a young woman with Graves' ophthalmopathy. CDR3 nucleotides: TGTGCCAGCAGCGTAGGCCTCAGAGACTACGAGCAGTACTTC. This encodes CASSVGLRDYEQYF.